The T cell receptor (beta chain) under discussion was sequenced for a study of cytomegalovirus exposure and HLA in healthy donors. Study-wide background: Roughly 179 million T cells yielded approximately 100 million unique TCR beta sequences, as an earlier analysis found.

In its sample, this clone was seen once. The study ran its PCR with 60 Vbeta and 13 Jbeta primers. Sequencing used immunoSEQ multiplex PCR; TCRdb keeps in-frame clones, though not all of them. The top ten hold approximately 4.6% of the sample, which has tens of thousands of clones, roughly 78% seen once. This CDR3 is 16 amino acids long. The V and J ends lost 8 bases and 0 bases respectively, with 17 bases between them. CDR1 is KGHSH and CDR2 is LQKENI in the germline V gene. The V call is TRBV18, the J call TRBJ2-1, with D perhaps matching TRBD1 (5 bases). The TCR was taken from a man in his forties or fifties in good health and CMV-seronegative. Sequenced sample: PBMCs. CDR3: CASQTTGQSSYNEQFF. The CDR3 nucleotides read TGTGCCAGCCAGACCACAGGCCAGAGCTCCTACAATGAGCAGTTCTTC.